The 19 T cell receptor beta chains in this list originate from one sample, sequenced in a study of CD8 T cells in Susac syndrome. A quantity of about 0.5 to 1 ug RNA underwent reverse transcription using random hexamers. TCRdb redid the calling of the immunoSEQ multiplex PCR reads with MiXCR, one entry per CDR3 protein. The data contain roughly 110,000 distinct CDR3 sequences, less than 95% of them seen just once; the ten biggest clones take up around 0.4%. The sequencing input was CD8+ T cells from PBMCs. These TCRs come from a human donor with Susac syndrome.

This chain links TRBV15 with TRBJ2-7, with 7 bases identical to TRBD1. This CDR3 is 14 amino acids long. V gave up 5 bases and J gave up 2 bases; unmatched junction bases: 6. Germline V lookup: CDR1 LNHNV, CDR2 YYDKDF (reference sequence). The CDR3 DNA sequence: TGTGCCACCAGCCTCCGACAGGGAGCCTACGAGCAGTACTTC. Protein sequence: CATSLRQGAYEQYF. Supplemented by reference TRBV15 and TRBJ2-7, the full variable domain reads DAMVIQNPRYQVTQFGKPVTLSCSQTLNHNVMYWYQQKSSQAPKLLFHYYDKDFNNEADTPDNFQSRRPNTSFCFLDIRSPGLGDTAMYLCATSLRQGAYEQYFGPGTRLTVT.

This sequence joins TRBV7-8 and TRBJ2-7; 9 bases agree with TRBD1. The germline V gene encodes CDR1 SGHVS and CDR2 FQNEAQ. This CDR3 comprises 14 residues. Trimming at V came to 5 bases and at J to 5 bases, leaving 7 bases not matched to a gene. Here the CDR3 reads CASSLRDRVNEQYF. Written as DNA, the CDR3 is TGTGCCAGCAGCCTCCGGGACAGGGTCAACGAGCAGTACTTC.

The chain carries TRBV5-4 and TRBJ2-5; no clear D. Between the trimmed V and J ends, which lost 2 bases and 3 bases, there was a span of 11 bases. Germline CDR1 is SGHNT and CDR2 is YYREEE (reference sequence). The CDR3 totals 14 residues. The CDR3 loop is CASSLGGPKETQYF. For the CDR3, the DNA is TGTGCCAGCAGCTTAGGTGGACCCAAAGAGACCCAGTACTTC.

The chain links TRBV20-1 to TRBJ2-1; no clear D gene. In germline, CDR1 is DFQATT, CDR2 SNEGSKA (reference sequence). There are 13 residues in the CDR3. Trimming pared 4 bases from V and 8 bases from J, leaving 15 bases between. CDR3 DNA sequence: TGCAGTGCTACCCAAGAACTGGGCCATGAGCAGTTCTTC. It yields the protein CSATQELGHEQFF.

This chain joins TRBV27 and TRBJ2-2; D ambiguous. Per germline, CDR1 MNHEY and CDR2 SMNVEV (reference sequence). V lost 3 bases, J lost 3 bases, and 8 bases lay in between. CDR3 length: 14 residues. The CDR3 sequence: CASSLGKYTGELFF. The CDR3 DNA reads as TGTGCCAGCAGTTTGGGAAAATACACCGGGGAGCTGTTTTTT.

V is TRBV14 and J is TRBJ2-2, with a weak D call TRBD1 (6 bases). Trimming removed 1 base from V and 7 bases from J, with 13 bases in between. There are 15 residues in the CDR3. Germline V CDR1 and CDR2: SGHDN, FVKESK. The CDR3 nucleotides are TGTGCCAGCAGCCAAGCAGGGGCCCTAGGCGGGGAGCTGTTTTTT. Its protein product is CASSQAGALGGELFF.

V is TRBV4-3 and J is TRBJ2-5, with 7 bases lining up with TRBD2. This CDR3 is built from 15 residues. Germline values: CDR1 LGHNA, CDR2 YSLEER. V lost 2 bases, J lost 1 base, and 4 bases stayed unmatched. Here the CDR3 reads CASSQLAGPQETQYF. The CDR3 DNA sequence: TGCGCCAGCAGCCAATTAGCGGGTCCCCAAGAGACCCAGTACTTC.

The gene calls are TRBV5-4 and TRBJ2-5; D possibly corresponds to TRBD1 (5 bases). Germline values: CDR1 SGHNT, CDR2 YYREEE (reference sequence). The CDR3 is 13 amino acids. Trimming removed 4 bases at V and 7 bases at J, with 14 bases between. The CDR3 DNA reads as TGTGCCAGCAGCCCCGTGACCCAGGGGACCCAGTACTTC. Encoded protein: CASSPVTQGTQYF.

The chain uses TRBV15 and TRBJ2-3; 9 bases are a match to TRBD1. This CDR3 contains 16 residues. Germline trimming cut 3 bases from V and 4 bases from J; bases unmatched to any gene: 8. The V gene's germline CDR1 is LNHNV and CDR2 YYDKDF (reference sequence). The CDR3 is CATSSPPGQGSDTQYF. The CDR3, as DNA: TGTGCCACCAGCAGCCCCCCGGGACAGGGTTCAGATACGCAGTATTTT.

This clonotype came up once. The chain uses TRBV7-9 and TRBJ2-1; D gene ambiguous. Trimming left V 5 bases short and J 2 bases short, with 13 bases between. Germline CDR1 is SEHNR and CDR2 is FQNEAQ (reference sequence). The CDR3 is 15 amino acids. The CDR3 DNA reads as TGTGCCAGCAGCCCCCTTGACGGAACCTACAATGAGCAGTTCTTC. Amino acid sequence: CASSPLDGTYNEQFF.

This clonotype has a handful of counts. The chain couples TRBV20-1 to TRBJ2-7; 7 bases are shared with TRBD2. With V trimmed by 4 bases and J by 7 bases, 25 bases remained unmatched. Germline lookup yields CDR1 DFQATT and CDR2 SNEGSKA (reference sequence). This CDR3 has 18 amino acids. CDR3 amino acids: CSATRWERLAGGAVEQYF. The CDR3 DNA is TGCAGTGCTACACGGTGGGAGAGACTAGCCGGGGGAGCAGTTGAGCAGTACTTC.

The chain has TRBV4-1 and TRBJ2-7; possibly TRBD2 for D (6 bases). V lost 0 bases to trimming and J lost 8 bases, with 8 bases between them. The germline CDR1 and CDR2 sequences are MGHRA and YSYEKL. The CDR3 spans 12 residues. The CDR3 DNA follows: TGCGCCAGCAGCCAAGAAGGACTACAGCAGTACTTC. Encoded protein: CASSQEGLQQYF.

The V and J genes are TRBV5-1 and TRBJ2-3; 12 positions agree with TRBD1. J gave up 7 bases and V 7 bases, and 4 bases lay outside the gene matches. CDR1 and CDR2 (germline): SGHRS, YFSETQ. The CDR3 runs to 13 residues. The CDR3 nucleotides read TGCGCCAGCGGGGACAGGGGGCCGAATACGCAGTATTTT. Translation: CASGDRGPNTQYF.

CDR3 protein: CASSVGTGNTEAFF. In DNA form, the CDR3 reads TGTGCCAGCAGCGTCGGGACGGGGAACACTGAAGCTTTCTTT. The chain joins TRBV9 to TRBJ1-1, with D possibly being TRBD1 (5 bases). The CDR3 has 14 amino acids. V lost 2 bases and J 1 base, leaving 9 bases between the germline ends. Germline CDR1 reads SGDLS; CDR2 reads YYNGEE.

The chain employs TRBV4-2 and TRBJ2-7, with a weak D call TRBD1 (6 bases). The V and J ends lost 0 bases and 4 bases respectively, with 16 bases between them. Germline V gives CDR1 LGHNA, CDR2 YNFKEQ. The CDR3 sequence is 16 residues long. The CDR3 DNA sequence: TGTGCCAGCAGCCAAGATTATCCGGACAGAGCTTACGAGCAGTACTTC. It yields the protein CASSQDYPDRAYEQYF.

The J gene is TRBJ2-3, the V gene TRBV27; TRBD2 might be the D (7 bases). The CDR3 has 15 residues. CDR1 is MNHEY and CDR2 is SMNVEV in the germline V gene (reference sequence). V was cut by 8 bases and J by 6 bases, with 21 bases left in between. This CDR3 reads CASGPRGGGADTQYF. CDR3 DNA: TGTGCCAGCGGCCCCCGGGGAGGGGGGGCGGATACGCAGTATTTT.

DNA for the CDR3: TGTGCCAGCAGCCAACCGGGACTAGCGGAGGGTAATGAGCAGTTCTTC. This gives the protein CASSQPGLAEGNEQFF. The V and J genes are TRBV7-8 and TRBJ2-1; 11 positions agree with TRBD2. Germline trimming cut 5 bases from V and 7 bases from J; bases unmatched to any gene: 10. This CDR3 is 16 amino acids long. CDR1 and CDR2 from the germline V gene are SGHVS and FQNEAQ.

The rearrangement joins TRBV5-4 to TRBJ1-2, with D perhaps TRBD1 (5 bases). The length of the CDR3 is 14 residues. Looked up from germline, CDR1 is SGHNT and CDR2 is YYREEE (reference sequence). With 0 bases removed from V and 4 bases from J, the gap between germline ends came to 10 bases. The CDR3 DNA reads as TGTGCCAGCAGCTTGGCCGGGGCCGCCTATGGCTACACCTTC. Its translation is CASSLAGAAYGYTF.

This sequence joins TRBV27 and TRBJ1-1, with D maybe TRBD1 (6 bases). Germline values: CDR1 MNHEY, CDR2 SMNVEV (reference sequence). V was shortened by 5 bases and J by 0 bases, with 10 bases between the two germline ends. This CDR3 is 14 amino acids long. CDR3: CASSPGQMNTEAFF. The CDR3 bases are TGTGCCAGCAGTCCAGGACAGATGAACACTGAAGCTTTCTTT.